This TCR beta chain was recovered during a study of cytomegalovirus exposure and HLA in healthy donors. In the PCR, 60 Vbeta and 13 Jbeta primers were used. Generated by immunoSEQ multiplex PCR, the TCRdb table keeps only in-frame clones and is missing some. This repertoire shows about 80,000 clones, 67% found once; its top ten account for about 6.9%. Study results and caveats: The study found most TCR sequences rare, yet found some public TCRs in many donors.

Comment on this clone: Its antigen is unidentified.

Sequenced material: PBMCs. The sequence came from a woman between 45 and 65 years old in good health and CMV-seropositive.

The CDR3 DNA sequence: TGTGCCAGCAGCCCCTCGACAGGGGTTGACTATGGCTACACCTTC. Residues: CASSPSTGVDYGYTF. The genes are TRBV9 and TRBJ1-2, with 8 positions matching TRBD1. The J segment lost 3 bases and the V segment lost 4 bases, leaving 8 bases of the junction unmatched. Germline CDR1 SGDLS, CDR2 YYNGEE. The CDR3 contains 15 residues.